Shown below are 3 T cell receptor beta chains from a single sample sequenced in a study of PD-1 blockade in classical Hodgkin lymphoma. Assay used: immunoSEQ multiplex PCR; TCRdb lists only in-frame clones, some missing. This table has fewer than 90,000 clones, 85% to 95% appearing once. Each patient's relapse followed autologous stem cell transplantation, and brentuximab vedotin exposure varied. Sequenced material: peripheral blood mononuclear cells (PBMCs), taken at baseline. The receptor source for this set is a human donor with classical Hodgkin lymphoma.

Here the CDR3 DNA reads TGTGCCAGTACCCAAACCGGGGATACGCAGTATTTT. Protein product: CASTQTGDTQYF. V is TRBV6-1 and J is TRBJ2-3; D is unclear. Germline V CDR1 and CDR2: MNHNS, SASEGT. This CDR3 has 12 amino acids. V gave up 9 bases and J gave up 6 bases, with 13 bases separating them.

The genes are TRBV11-2 and TRBJ2-5, with D tentatively TRBD2 (6 bases). Per germline, CDR1 SGHAT and CDR2 FQNNGV. The CDR3 has 15 residues. Trimming shortened V by 7 bases and J by 2 bases, and 17 bases separated the two germline ends. The CDR3 region has the DNA TGTGCCAGCACCCTAGCGTATCAGATTCAAGAGACCCAGTACTTC. This codes for CASTLAYQIQETQYF.

The genes are TRBV6-5 and TRBJ1-1; a weak D match, TRBD1 (6 bases). Trimming took off 3 bases at V and 4 bases at J, with 12 bases between the two ends. The CDR3 runs to 14 residues. Germline CDR1 is MNHEY and CDR2 is SVGAGI. As DNA, the CDR3 is TGTGCCAGCAGTTATTCCGGGGGGCGCACTGAAGCTTTCTTT. Protein product: CASSYSGGRTEAFF.